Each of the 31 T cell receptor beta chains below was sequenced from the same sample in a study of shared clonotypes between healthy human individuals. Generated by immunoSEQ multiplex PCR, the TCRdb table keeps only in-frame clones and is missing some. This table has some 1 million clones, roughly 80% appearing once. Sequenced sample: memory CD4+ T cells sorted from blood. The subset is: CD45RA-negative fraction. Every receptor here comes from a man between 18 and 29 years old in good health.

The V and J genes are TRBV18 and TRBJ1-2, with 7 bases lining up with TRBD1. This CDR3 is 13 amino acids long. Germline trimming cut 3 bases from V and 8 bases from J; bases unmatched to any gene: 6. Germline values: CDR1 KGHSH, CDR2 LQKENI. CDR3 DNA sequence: TGTGCCAGCTCACCCCGGACAGGTGAGGGCTACACCTTC. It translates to CASSPRTGEGYTF. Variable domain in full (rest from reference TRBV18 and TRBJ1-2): NAGVMQNPRHLVRRRGQEARLRCSPMKGHSHVYWYRQLPEEGLKFMVYLQKENIIDESGMPKERFSAEFPKEGPSILRIQQVVRGDSAAYFCASSPRTGEGYTFGSGTRLTVV.

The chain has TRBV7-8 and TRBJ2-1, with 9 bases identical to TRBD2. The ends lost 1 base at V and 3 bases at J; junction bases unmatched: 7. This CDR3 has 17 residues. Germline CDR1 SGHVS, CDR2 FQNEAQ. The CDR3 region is CASSLVPSGGLYNEQFF. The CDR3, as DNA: TGTGCCAGCAGCTTAGTACCGAGCGGGGGGCTCTACAATGAGCAGTTCTTC.

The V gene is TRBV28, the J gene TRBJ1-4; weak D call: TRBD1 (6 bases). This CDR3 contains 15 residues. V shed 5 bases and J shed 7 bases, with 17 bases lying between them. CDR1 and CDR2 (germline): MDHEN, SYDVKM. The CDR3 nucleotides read TGTGCCAGCAGTCCCGGAGGAAGGGGGACTGAAAAACTGTTTTTT. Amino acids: CASSPGGRGTEKLFF.

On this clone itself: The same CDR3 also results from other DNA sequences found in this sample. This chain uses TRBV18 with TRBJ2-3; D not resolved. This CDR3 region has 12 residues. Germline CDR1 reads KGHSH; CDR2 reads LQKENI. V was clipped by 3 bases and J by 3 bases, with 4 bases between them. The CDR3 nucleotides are TGTGCCAGCTCACCGTTTACAGATACGCAGTATTTT. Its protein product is CASSPFTDTQYF.

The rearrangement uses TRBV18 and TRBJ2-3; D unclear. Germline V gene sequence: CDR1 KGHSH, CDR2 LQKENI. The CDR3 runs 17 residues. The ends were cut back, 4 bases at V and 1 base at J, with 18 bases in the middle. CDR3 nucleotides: TGTGCCAGCTCACAAATCGGGTCGGCGGCGGGCACAGATACGCAGTATTTT. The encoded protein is CASSQIGSAAGTDTQYF. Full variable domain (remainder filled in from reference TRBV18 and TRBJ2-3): NAGVMQNPRHLVRRRGQEARLRCSPMKGHSHVYWYRQLPEEGLKFMVYLQKENIIDESGMPKERFSAEFPKEGPSILRIQQVVRGDSAAYFCASSQIGSAAGTDTQYFGPGTRLTVL.

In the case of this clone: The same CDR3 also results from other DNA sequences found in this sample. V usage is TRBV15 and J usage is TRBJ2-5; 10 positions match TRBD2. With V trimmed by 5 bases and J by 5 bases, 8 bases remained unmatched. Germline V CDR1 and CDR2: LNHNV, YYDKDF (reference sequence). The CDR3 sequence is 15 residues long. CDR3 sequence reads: CATSRLAGGRETQYF. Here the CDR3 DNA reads TGTGCCACCAGCCGATTAGCGGGAGGCCGGGAGACCCAGTACTTC.

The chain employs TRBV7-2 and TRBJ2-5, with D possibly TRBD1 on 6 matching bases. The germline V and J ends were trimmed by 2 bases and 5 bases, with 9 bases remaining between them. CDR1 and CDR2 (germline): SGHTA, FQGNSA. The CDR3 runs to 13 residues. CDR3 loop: CASSLRQGETQYF. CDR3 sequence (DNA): TGTGCCAGCAGCTTAAGGCAGGGGGAGACCCAGTACTTC.

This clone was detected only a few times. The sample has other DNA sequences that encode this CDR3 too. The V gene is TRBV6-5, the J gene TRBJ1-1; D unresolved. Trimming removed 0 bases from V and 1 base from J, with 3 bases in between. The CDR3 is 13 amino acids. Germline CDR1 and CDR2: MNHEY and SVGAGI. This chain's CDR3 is CASSYSRNTEAFF. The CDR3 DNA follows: TGTGCCAGCAGTTACTCGAGGAACACTGAAGCTTTCTTT.

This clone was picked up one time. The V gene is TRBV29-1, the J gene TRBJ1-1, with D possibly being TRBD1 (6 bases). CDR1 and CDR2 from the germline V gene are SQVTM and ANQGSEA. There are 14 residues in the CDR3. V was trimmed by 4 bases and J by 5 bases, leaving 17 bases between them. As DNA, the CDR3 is TGCAGCGTTGGGCTAATACAGGGTTCAACTGAAGCTTTCTTT. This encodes CSVGLIQGSTEAFF.

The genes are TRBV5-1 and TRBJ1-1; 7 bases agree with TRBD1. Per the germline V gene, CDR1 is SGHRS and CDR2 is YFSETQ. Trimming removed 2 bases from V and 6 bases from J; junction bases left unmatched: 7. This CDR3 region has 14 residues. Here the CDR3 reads CASSFLDRVPEAFF. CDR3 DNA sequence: TGCGCCAGCAGCTTTTTAGACAGGGTCCCTGAAGCTTTCTTT. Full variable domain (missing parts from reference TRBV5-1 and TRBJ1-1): KAGVTQTPRYLIKTRGQQVTLSCSPISGHRSVSWYQQTPGQGLQFLFEYFSETQRNKGNFPGRFSGRQFSNSRSEMNVSTLELGDSALYLCASSFLDRVPEAFFGQGTRLTVV.

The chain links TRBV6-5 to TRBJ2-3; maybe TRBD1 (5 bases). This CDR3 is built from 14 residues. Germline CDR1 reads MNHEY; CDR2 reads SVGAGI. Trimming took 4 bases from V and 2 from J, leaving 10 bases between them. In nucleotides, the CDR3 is TGTGCCAGCAGTTTCACCAGGGTCACAGATACGCAGTATTTT. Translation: CASSFTRVTDTQYF.

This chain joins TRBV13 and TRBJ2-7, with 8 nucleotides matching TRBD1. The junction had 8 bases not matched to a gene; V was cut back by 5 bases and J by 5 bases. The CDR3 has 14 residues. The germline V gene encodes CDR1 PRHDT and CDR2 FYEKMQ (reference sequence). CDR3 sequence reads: CASSQTTGANEQYF. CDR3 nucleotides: TGTGCCAGCAGCCAGACGACAGGGGCGAACGAGCAGTACTTC.

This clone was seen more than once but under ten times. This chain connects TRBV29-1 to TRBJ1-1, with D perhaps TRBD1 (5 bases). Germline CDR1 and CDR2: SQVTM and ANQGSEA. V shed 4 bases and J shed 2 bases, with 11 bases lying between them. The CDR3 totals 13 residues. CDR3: CSVAMTENTEAFF. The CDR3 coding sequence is TGCAGCGTTGCGATGACAGAAAACACTGAAGCTTTCTTT.

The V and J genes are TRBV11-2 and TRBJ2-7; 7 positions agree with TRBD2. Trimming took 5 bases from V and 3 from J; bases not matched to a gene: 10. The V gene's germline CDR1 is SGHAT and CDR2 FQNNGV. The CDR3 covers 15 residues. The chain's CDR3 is CASSRGEGLFYEQYF. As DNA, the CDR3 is TGTGCCAGCAGCAGAGGGGAGGGCCTCTTCTACGAGCAGTACTTC.

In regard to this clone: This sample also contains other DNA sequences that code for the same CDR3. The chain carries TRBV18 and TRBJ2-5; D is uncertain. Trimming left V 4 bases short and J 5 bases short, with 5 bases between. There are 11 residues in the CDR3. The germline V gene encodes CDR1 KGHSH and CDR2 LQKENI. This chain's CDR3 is CASSLGETQYF. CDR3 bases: TGTGCCAGCTCACTCGGGGAGACCCAGTACTTC.

The CDR3 coding sequence is TGTGCCAGCAGCTTGGCCGGGACAGATAGGCTAAGCTACGAGCAGTACTTC. It codes for CASSLAGTDRLSYEQYF. V usage is TRBV5-6 and J usage is TRBJ2-7; 7 bases are a match to TRBD1. V lost 0 bases, J lost 3 bases, and 12 bases stayed unmatched. Germline values: CDR1 SGHDT, CDR2 YYEEEE. This CDR3 contains 17 residues.

The CDR3 loop reads CASSFRVTGTSLYEQYF. In DNA form, the CDR3 reads TGTGCCAGCAGCTTCAGGGTTACCGGGACTAGCTTATACGAGCAGTACTTC. The rearrangement uses TRBV5-6 and TRBJ2-7; the match to TRBD2 covers 9 bases. CDR1 is SGHDT and CDR2 is YYEEEE in the germline V gene. Trimming at V came to 2 bases and at J to 4 bases, leaving 13 bases not matched to a gene. The CDR3 runs to 17 residues.

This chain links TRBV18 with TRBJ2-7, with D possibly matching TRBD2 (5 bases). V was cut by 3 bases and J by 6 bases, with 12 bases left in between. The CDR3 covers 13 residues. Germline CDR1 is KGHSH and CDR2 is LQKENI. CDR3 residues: CASSPHPEGEQYF. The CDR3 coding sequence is TGTGCCAGCTCACCCCACCCCGAGGGCGAGCAGTACTTC.

The CDR3 loop reads CAISEAGLLTTDTQYF. The CDR3 DNA reads TGTGCCATCAGTGAGGCGGGACTACTAACCACAGATACGCAGTATTTT. The chain is built from TRBV10-3 and TRBJ2-3; 7 bases are shared with TRBD2. The CDR3 runs 16 residues. The V gene end was trimmed by 2 bases and the J gene end by 2 bases; junction bases not matched to a gene: 7. Germline CDR1 is ENHRY and CDR2 is SYGVKD.

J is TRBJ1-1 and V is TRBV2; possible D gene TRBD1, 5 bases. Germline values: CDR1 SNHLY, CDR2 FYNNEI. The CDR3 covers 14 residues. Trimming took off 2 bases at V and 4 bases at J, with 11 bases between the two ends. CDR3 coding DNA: TGTGCCAGCAGTGAACAGGGAGTGGGCACTGAAGCTTTCTTT. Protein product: CASSEQGVGTEAFF.

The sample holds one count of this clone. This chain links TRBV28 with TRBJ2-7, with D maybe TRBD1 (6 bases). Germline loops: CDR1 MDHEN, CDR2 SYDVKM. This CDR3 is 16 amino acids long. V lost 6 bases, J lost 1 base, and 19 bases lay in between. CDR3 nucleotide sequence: TGTGCCAGCAGCCCCATATTGGGGCAGGGGTCCTACGAGCAGTACTTC. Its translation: CASSPILGQGSYEQYF.

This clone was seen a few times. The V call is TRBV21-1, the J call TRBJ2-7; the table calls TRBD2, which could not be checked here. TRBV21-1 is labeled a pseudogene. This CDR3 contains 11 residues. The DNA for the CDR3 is TGTGCCAGCTACGAGGGCAACGAGCAGTACTTC. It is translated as CASYEGNEQYF.

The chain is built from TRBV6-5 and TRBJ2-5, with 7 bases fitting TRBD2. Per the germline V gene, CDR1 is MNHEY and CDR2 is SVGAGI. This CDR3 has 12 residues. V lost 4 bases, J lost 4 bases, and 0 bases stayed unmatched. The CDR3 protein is CASSWGGETQYF. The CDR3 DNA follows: TGTGCCAGCAGTTGGGGGGGAGAGACCCAGTACTTC.

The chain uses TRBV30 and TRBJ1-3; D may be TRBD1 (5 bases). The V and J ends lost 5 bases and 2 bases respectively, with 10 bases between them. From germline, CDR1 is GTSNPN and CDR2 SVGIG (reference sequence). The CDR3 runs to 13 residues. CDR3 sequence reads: CAWVRGPGNTIYF. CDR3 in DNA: TGTGCCTGGGTAAGGGGACCTGGAAACACCATATATTTT.

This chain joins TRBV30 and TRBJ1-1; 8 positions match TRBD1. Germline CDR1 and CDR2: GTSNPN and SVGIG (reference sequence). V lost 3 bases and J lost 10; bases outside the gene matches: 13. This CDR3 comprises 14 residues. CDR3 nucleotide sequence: TGTGCCTGGAGCGCGGGACAGGCCGAGCGGGGAGCTTTCTTT. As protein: CAWSAGQAERGAFF.

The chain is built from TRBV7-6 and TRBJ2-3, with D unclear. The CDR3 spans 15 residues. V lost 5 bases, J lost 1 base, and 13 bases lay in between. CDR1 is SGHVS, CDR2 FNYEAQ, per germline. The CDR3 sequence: CASSKAPRGTDTQYF. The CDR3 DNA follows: TGTGCCAGCAGCAAAGCCCCTAGGGGCACAGATACGCAGTATTTT.

The CDR3 DNA is TGCGCCAGCAGCTTGGGTAGTTTTGGGTTGGACACTGAAGCTTTCTTT. Protein product: CASSLGSFGLDTEAFF. V gene TRBV5-1 combines with J gene TRBJ1-1; no reliable D call. This CDR3 is built from 16 residues. V was cut by 0 bases and J by 3 bases, with 15 bases left in between. Germline-derived CDR1 and CDR2 are SGHRS and YFSETQ.

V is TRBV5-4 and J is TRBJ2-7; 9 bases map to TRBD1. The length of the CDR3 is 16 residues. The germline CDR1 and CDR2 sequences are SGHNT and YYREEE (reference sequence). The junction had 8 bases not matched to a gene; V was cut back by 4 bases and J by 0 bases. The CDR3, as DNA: TGTGCCAGCAGCGGGGGGACAGGGTTGGGCTCCTACGAGCAGTACTTC. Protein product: CASSGGTGLGSYEQYF.

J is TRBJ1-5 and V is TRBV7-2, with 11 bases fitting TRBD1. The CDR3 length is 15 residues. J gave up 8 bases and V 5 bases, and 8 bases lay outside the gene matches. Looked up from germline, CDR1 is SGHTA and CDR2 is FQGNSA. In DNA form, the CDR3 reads TGTGCCAGCAGCCCGTGGACAGGGGGCGGGGAGCCCCAGCATTTT. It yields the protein CASSPWTGGGEPQHF.

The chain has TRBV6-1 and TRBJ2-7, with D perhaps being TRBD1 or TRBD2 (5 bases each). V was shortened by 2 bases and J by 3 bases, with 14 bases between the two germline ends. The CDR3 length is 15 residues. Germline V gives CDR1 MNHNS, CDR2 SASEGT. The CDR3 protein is CASSERQTISYEQYF. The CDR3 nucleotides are TGTGCCAGCAGTGAAAGACAGACTATCAGCTACGAGCAGTACTTC.

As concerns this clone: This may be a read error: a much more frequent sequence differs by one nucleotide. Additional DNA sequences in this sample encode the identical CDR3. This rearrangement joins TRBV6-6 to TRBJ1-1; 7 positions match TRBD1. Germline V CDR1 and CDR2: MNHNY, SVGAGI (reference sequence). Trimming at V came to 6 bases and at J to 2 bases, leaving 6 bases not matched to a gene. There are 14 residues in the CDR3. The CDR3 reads CASSRGTANTEAFF. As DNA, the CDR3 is TGTGCCAGCAGCCGCGGGACAGCTAACACTGAAGCTTTCTTT.